This is a list of T cell receptor beta chains from one sample in a study of T cell responses to AZD1222 COVID-19 vaccine. Only in-frame clones appear in the TCRdb table, and some are missing; sequencing was by immunoSEQ multiplex PCR. The profile shows roughly 180,000 clones, just over 90% of them singletons. The material was peripheral blood, obtained 28 days after the second AZD1222 dose. These receptor sequences come from an adult who received the AZD1222 COVID-19 vaccine. CDR3s include the opening cysteine and the closing phenylalanine or tryptophan. A D gene is named only where the DNA matches it firmly. Clone size is given for some rows only: seen once, a few or many times, or a class if the clone is expanded.

V: TRBV18; J: TRBJ1-6; D: NA; size: NA; DNA: TGTGCCAGCTCACCACGCAGGGAGGGAGCCAATTCACCCCTCCACTTT; CDR3: CASSPRREGANSPLHF
V: TRBV9; J: TRBJ2-3; D: NA; size: once; DNA: TGTGCCAGCAGCCCCGGTCCCACAGATACGCAGTATTTT; CDR3: CASSPGPTDTQYF
V: TRBV5-3; J: TRBJ1-2; D: NA; size: NA; DNA: TGTGCCAGAAGCTATGTGCCCGTGGGGGGGTCTAACTATGGCTACACCTTC; CDR3: CARSYVPVGGSNYGYTF
V: TRBV19; J: TRBJ2-2; D: TRBD1; size: NA; DNA: TGTGCCAGTAGTATAGATCTCGTCAGGGGGACCGGGGAGCTGTTTTTT; CDR3: CASSIDLVRGTGELFF
V: TRBV18; J: TRBJ2-7; D: NA; size: NA; DNA: TGTGCCAGCTCCACAGGGTACGAGCAGTACTTC; CDR3: CASSTGYEQYF
V: TRBV19; J: TRBJ2-6; D: NA; size: NA; DNA: TGTGCCAGTAGTCAGGGGGGCTCTGGGGCCAACGTCCTGACTTTC; CDR3: CASSQGGSGANVLTF
V: TRBV15; J: TRBJ2-3; D: NA; size: NA; DNA: TGTGCCACCAGCAGAGATTTGGTTCAAGATACGCAGTATTTT; CDR3: CATSRDLVQDTQYF
V: TRBV4-1; J: TRBJ1-1; D: TRBD1; size: NA; DNA: TGCGCCAGCAGCCAAGATCGCAGGGGGTCTGCTGAAGCTTTCTTT; CDR3: CASSQDRRGSAEAFF
V: TRBV2; J: TRBJ2-3; D: NA; size: NA; DNA: TGTGCCAGCAGTGACGAGCGGAAAACGCAGTATTTT; CDR3: CASSDERKTQYF
V: TRBV19; J: TRBJ2-1; D: NA; size: NA; DNA: TGTGCCAGTAGACACACCCGGGGTAGCTCCTACAATGAGCAGTTCTTC; CDR3: CASRHTRGSSYNEQFF
V: TRBV2; J: TRBJ2-1; D: TRBD2; size: NA; DNA: TGTGCCAGCATTGGAGCGGGGGGGCAGATTGAGCAGTTCTTC; CDR3: CASIGAGGQIEQFF
V: TRBV2; J: TRBJ2-7; D: TRBD1; size: NA; DNA: TGTGCCAGCAAACAGGGGCTCGCCTACGAGCAGTACTTC; CDR3: CASKQGLAYEQYF
V: TRBV5-1; J: TRBJ1-1; D: NA; size: NA; DNA: TGCGCCAGCAGTTTACAATTGAACACTGAAGCTTTCTTT; CDR3: CASSLQLNTEAFF
V: TRBV10-1; J: TRBJ2-2; D: TRBD1; size: NA; DNA: TGCGCCAGCAGTGAGGGTAGGGGGCCCGACACCGGGGAGCTGTTTTTT; CDR3: CASSEGRGPDTGELFF
V: TRBV7-9; J: TRBJ1-2; D: NA; size: NA; DNA: TGTGCCAGCAGCCCCGGGTTGGCTGGCTACACCTTC; CDR3: CASSPGLAGYTF
V: TRBV11-2; J: TRBJ2-3; D: TRBD2; size: NA; DNA: TGTGCCAGCAGCTTAGCGGGGGGAAGCACAGATACGCAGTATTTT; CDR3: CASSLAGGSTDTQYF
V: TRBV3-1/TRBV3-2; J: TRBJ1-2; D: NA; size: NA; DNA: TGTGCCAGCAGCCCCCGGGGGGCCCTGGGAGGCTACACCTTC; CDR3: CASSPRGALGGYTF
V: TRBV7-9; J: TRBJ2-7; D: NA; size: NA; DNA: TGTGCCAGCAGCCGAGGAATCGACAGCTCCTACGAGCAGTACTTC; CDR3: CASSRGIDSSYEQYF
V: TRBV30; J: TRBJ2-1; D: TRBD2; size: NA; DNA: TGTGCCTGGACCGCGGGGTCTAGCGGGGGCTACAATGAGCAGTTCTTC; CDR3: CAWTAGSSGGYNEQFF
V: TRBV3-1/TRBV3-2; J: TRBJ2-2; D: NA; size: NA; DNA: TGTGCCAGCAGCCGGGGGCGGGACAGCGGGGAGCTGTTTTTT; CDR3: CASSRGRDSGELFF
V: TRBV19; J: TRBJ2-2; D: TRBD2; size: NA; DNA: TGTGCCAGTTTGAAGCGGACAGCGGGGGATAGGGAGCTGTTTTTT; CDR3: CASLKRTAGDRELFF
V: TRBV4-3; J: TRBJ2-3; D: TRBD2; size: NA; DNA: TGCGCCAGCAGCCAAGGCGGGAGAAAGCTGGATACGCAGTATTTT; CDR3: CASSQGGRKLDTQYF
V: TRBV15; J: TRBJ1-6; D: NA; size: NA; DNA: TGTGCCACCAGCAGAGATGGACGGGGGAATTCACCCCTCCACTTT; CDR3: CATSRDGRGNSPLHF
V: TRBV19; J: TRBJ1-3; D: NA; size: NA; DNA: TGTGCCAGTAGTGCAATTCCAGGGTACTCTGGAAACACCATATATTTT; CDR3: CASSAIPGYSGNTIYF
V: TRBV2; J: TRBJ2-1; D: NA; size: NA; DNA: TGTGCCAGCAGTGATCCCTATAACAATGAGCAGTTCTTC; CDR3: CASSDPYNNEQFF
V: TRBV6-5; J: TRBJ2-4; D: TRBD2; size: NA; DNA: TGTGCCAGCAGTTCCCCTAGCGGGGGAAAAAACATTCAGTACTTC; CDR3: CASSSPSGGKNIQYF
V: TRBV6-2/TRBV6-3; J: TRBJ2-3; D: NA; size: NA; DNA: TGTGCCAGCAGTTACTCGAGGGGAAATACGCAGTATTTT; CDR3: CASSYSRGNTQYF
V: TRBV2; J: TRBJ1-1; D: TRBD1; size: NA; DNA: TGTGCCAGCAGGGGACAGTCTTCCACTGAAGCTTTCTTT; CDR3: CASRGQSSTEAFF
V: TRBV7-9; J: TRBJ2-1; D: NA; size: NA; DNA: TGTGCCAGCAGCCGCGACGGGTCGTCCTACAATGAGCAGTTCTTC; CDR3: CASSRDGSSYNEQFF
V: TRBV7-9; J: TRBJ1-4; D: TRBD1; size: NA; DNA: TGTGCCAGCAGCTTAGCAGGGGGCAGGGAAAAACTGTTTTTT; CDR3: CASSLAGGREKLFF
V: TRBV10-1; J: TRBJ1-1; D: NA; size: NA; DNA: TGCGCCAGCAGTGAGACCCCAGGGACTGAAGCTTTCTTT; CDR3: CASSETPGTEAFF